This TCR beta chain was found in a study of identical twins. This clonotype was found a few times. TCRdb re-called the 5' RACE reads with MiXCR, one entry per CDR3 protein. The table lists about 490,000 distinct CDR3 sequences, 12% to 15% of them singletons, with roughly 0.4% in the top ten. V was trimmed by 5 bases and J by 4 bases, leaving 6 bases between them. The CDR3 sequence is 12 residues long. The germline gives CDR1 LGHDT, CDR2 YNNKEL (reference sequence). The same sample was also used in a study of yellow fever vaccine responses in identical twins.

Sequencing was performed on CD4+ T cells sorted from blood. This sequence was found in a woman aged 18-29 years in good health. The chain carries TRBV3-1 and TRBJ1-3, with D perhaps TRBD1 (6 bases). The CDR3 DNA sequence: TGTGCCAGCAGCAGGGGGGGAAACACCATATATTTT. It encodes CASSRGGNTIYF.